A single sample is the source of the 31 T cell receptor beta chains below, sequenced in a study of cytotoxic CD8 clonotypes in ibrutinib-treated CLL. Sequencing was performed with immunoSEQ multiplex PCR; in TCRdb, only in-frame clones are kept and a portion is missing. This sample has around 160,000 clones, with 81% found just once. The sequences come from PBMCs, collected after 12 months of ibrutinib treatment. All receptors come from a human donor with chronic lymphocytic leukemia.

The CDR3 spells CASGQRNTEAFF. DNA for the CDR3: TGTGCCAGCGGGCAGCGAAACACTGAAGCTTTCTTT. The chain recombines TRBV7-3 with TRBJ1-1; D gene ambiguous. The germline V and J ends were trimmed by 8 bases and 2 bases, with 9 bases remaining between them. This CDR3 spans 12 amino acids. Germline assignment: CDR1 SGHTA and CDR2 FQGTGA. The full variable domain, with the rest looked up from reference TRBV7-3 and TRBJ1-1, is GAGVSQTPSNKVTEKGKYVELRCDPISGHTALYWYRQSLGQGPEFLIYFQGTGAADDSGLPNDRFFAVRPEGSVSTLKIQRTERGDSAVYLCASGQRNTEAFFGQGTRLTVV.

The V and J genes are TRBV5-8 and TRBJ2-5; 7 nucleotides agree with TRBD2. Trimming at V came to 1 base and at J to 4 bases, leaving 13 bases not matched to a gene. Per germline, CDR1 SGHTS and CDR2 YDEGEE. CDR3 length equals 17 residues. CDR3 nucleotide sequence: TGTGCCAGCAGCTTGTTCGGGGGGAACGGGGCTCGAGAGACCCAGTACTTC. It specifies CASSLFGGNGARETQYF.

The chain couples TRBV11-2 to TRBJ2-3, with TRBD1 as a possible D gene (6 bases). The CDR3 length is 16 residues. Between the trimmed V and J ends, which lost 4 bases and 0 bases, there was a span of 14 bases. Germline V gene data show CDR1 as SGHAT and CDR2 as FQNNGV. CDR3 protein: CASSSGQTLSTDTQYF. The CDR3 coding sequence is TGTGCCAGCAGCTCCGGACAGACACTAAGCACAGATACGCAGTATTTT.

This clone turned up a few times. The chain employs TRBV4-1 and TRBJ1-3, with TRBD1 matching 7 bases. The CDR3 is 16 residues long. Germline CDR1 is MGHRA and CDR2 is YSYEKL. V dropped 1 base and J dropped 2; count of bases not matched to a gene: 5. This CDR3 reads CASSQGGQGAGNTIYF. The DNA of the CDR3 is TGCGCCAGCAGCCAAGGCGGGCAGGGGGCTGGAAACACCATATATTTT.

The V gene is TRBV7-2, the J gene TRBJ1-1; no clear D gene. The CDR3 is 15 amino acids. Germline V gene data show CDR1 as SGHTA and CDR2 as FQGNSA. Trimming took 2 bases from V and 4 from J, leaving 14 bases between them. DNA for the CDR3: TGTGCCAGCAGCTTAATCCCGAAGGGTGTCACTGAAGCTTTCTTT. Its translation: CASSLIPKGVTEAFF.

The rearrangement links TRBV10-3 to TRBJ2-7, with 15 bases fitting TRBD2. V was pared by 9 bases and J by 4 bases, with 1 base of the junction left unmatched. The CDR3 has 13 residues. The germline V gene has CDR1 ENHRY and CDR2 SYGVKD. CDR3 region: CAIGLAGGYEQYF. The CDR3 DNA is TGTGCCATAGGACTAGCGGGAGGGTACGAGCAGTACTTC.

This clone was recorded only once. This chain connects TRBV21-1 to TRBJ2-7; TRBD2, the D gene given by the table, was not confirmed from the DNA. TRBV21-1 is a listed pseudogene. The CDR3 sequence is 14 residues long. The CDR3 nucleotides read TGTGCCAGCAGCAGTCAAGCATGCGGTTACGAGCAGTACTTC. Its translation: CASSSQACGYEQYF.

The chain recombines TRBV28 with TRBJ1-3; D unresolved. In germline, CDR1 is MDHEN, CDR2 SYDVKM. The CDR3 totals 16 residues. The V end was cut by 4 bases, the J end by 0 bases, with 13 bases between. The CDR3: CASSSPSGSSGNTIYF. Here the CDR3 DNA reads TGTGCCAGCAGTTCCCCCAGTGGGTCCTCTGGAAACACCATATATTTT.

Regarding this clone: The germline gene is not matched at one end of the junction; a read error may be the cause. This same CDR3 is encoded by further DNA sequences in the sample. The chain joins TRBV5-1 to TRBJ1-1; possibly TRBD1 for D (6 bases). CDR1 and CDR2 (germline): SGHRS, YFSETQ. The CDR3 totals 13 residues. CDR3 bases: TGCGCCAGTAGCTGGACAGCGAACACTGAAGCTTTCTTT. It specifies CASSWTANTEAFF.

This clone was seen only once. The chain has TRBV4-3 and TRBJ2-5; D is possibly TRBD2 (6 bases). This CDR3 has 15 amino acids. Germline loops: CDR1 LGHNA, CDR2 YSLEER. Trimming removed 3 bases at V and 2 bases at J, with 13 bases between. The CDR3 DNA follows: TGCGCCAGCAGCCAGAACCTAGCGACTCAAGAGACCCAGTACTTC. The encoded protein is CASSQNLATQETQYF.

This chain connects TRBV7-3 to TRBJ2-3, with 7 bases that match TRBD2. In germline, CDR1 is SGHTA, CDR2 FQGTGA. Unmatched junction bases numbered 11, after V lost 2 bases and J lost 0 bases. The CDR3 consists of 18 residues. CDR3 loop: CASSLLPPSGTSTDTQYF. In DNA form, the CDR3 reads TGTGCCAGCAGCTTACTACCCCCTAGCGGCACTAGCACAGATACGCAGTATTTT.

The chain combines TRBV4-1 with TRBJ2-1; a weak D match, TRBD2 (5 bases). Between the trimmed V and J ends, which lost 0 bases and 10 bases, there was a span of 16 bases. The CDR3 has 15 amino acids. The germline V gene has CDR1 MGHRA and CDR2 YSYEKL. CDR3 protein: CASSQDGVRGREQFF. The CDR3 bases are TGCGCCAGCAGCCAAGACGGCGTACGGGGAAGGGAGCAGTTCTTC.

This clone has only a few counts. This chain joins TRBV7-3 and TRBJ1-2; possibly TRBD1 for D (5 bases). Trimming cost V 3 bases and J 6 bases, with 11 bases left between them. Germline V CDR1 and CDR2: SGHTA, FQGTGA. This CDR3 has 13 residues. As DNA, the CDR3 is TGTGCCAGCAGCTTCTCTAGGGGCGATGGCTACACCTTC. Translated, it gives CASSFSRGDGYTF.

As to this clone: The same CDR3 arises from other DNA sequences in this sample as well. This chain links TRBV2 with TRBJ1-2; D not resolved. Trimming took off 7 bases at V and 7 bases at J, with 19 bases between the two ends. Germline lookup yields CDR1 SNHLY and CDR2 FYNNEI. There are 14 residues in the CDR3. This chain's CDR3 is CASTLGREQFGYTF. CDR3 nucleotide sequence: TGTGCCAGCACCTTAGGGCGCGAGCAATTTGGCTACACCTTC.

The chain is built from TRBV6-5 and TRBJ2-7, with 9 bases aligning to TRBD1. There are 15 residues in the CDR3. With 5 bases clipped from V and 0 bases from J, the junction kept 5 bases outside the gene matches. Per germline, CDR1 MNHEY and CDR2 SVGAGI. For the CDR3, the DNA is TGTGCCAGCAGTGCAGGGACAGGGAGCTCCTACGAGCAGTACTTC. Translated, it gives CASSAGTGSSYEQYF.

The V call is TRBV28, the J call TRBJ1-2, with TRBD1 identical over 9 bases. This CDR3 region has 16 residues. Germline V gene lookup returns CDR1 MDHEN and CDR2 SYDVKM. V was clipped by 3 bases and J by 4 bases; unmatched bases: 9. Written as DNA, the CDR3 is TGTGCCAGCAGTTTGGTCCTAACAGGGGGCATCTATGGCTACACCTTC. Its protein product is CASSLVLTGGIYGYTF.

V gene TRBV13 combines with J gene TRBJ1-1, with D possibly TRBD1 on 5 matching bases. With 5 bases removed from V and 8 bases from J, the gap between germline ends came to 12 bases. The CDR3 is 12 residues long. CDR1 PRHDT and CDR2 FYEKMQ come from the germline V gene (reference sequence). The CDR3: CASSRDPLEAFF. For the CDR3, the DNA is TGTGCCAGCAGCCGGGACCCTTTGGAAGCTTTCTTT.

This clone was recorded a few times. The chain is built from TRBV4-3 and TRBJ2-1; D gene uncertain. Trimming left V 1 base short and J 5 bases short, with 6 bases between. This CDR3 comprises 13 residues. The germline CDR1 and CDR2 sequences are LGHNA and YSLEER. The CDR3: CASSQGVNNEQFF. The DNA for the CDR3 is TGCGCCAGCAGCCAAGGGGTAAACAATGAGCAGTTCTTC.

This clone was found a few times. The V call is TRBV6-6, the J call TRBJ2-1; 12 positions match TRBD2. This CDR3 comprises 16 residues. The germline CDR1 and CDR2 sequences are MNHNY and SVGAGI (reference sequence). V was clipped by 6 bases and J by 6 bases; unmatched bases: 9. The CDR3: CASSRTPSGRANEQFF. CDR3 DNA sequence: TGTGCCAGCAGCCGCACGCCTAGCGGGAGGGCCAATGAGCAGTTCTTC.

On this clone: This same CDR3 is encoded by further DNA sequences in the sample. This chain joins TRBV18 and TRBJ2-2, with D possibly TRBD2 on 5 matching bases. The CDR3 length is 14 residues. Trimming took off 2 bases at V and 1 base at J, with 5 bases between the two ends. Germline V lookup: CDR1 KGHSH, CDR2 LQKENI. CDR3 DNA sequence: TGTGCCAGCTCACCAGGACTGAACACCGGGGAGCTGTTTTTT. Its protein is CASSPGLNTGELFF.

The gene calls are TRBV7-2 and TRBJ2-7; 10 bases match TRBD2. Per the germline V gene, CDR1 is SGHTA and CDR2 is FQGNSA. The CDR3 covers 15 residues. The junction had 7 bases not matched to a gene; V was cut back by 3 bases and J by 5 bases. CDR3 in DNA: TGTGCCAGCAGCTTGGAAAGCGGGAGGGGCCACGAGCAGTACTTC. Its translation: CASSLESGRGHEQYF.

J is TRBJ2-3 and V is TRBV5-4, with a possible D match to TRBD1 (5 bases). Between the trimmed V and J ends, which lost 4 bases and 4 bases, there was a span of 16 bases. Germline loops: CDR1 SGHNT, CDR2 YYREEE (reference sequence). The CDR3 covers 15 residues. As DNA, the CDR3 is TGTGCCAGCAGCCCCGGGCAGGGCTTTCCAGATACGCAGTATTTT. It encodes CASSPGQGFPDTQYF.

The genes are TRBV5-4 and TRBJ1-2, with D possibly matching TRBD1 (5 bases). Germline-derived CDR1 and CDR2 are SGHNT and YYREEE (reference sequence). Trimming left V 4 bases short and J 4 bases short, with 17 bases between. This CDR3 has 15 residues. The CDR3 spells CASSPTPGSGYGYTF. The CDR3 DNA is TGTGCCAGCAGCCCCACCCCAGGGAGCGGCTATGGCTACACCTTC.

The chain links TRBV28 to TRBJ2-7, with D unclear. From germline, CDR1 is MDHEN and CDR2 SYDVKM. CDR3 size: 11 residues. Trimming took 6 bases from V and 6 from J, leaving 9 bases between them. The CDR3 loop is CASSLRSEQYF. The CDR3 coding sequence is TGTGCCAGCAGCCTTCGGTCCGAGCAGTACTTC. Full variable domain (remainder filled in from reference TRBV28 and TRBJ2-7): DVKVTQSSRYLVKRTGEKVFLECVQDMDHENMFWYRQDPGLGLRLIYFSYDVKMKEKGDIPEGYSVSREKKERFSLILESASTNQTSMYLCASSLRSEQYFGPGTRLTVT.

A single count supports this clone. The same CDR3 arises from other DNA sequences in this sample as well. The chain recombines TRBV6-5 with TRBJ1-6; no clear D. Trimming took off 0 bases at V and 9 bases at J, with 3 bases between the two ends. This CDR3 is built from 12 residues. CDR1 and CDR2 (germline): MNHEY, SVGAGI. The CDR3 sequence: CASSYSSSPLHF. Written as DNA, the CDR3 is TGTGCCAGCAGTTACTCGTCTTCACCCCTCCACTTT.

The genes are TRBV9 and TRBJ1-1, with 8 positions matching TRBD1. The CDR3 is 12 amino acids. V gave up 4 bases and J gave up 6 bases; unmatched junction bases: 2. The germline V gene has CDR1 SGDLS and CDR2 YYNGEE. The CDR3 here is CASSRDRSEAFF. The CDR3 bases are TGTGCCAGCAGCAGGGACAGGTCTGAAGCTTTCTTT.

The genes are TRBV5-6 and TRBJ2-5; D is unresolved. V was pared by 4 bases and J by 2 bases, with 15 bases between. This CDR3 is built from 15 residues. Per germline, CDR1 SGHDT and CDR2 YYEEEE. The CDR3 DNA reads TGTGCCAGCAGCCCTCGGTTAGGCTATCAAGAGACCCAGTACTTC. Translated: CASSPRLGYQETQYF.

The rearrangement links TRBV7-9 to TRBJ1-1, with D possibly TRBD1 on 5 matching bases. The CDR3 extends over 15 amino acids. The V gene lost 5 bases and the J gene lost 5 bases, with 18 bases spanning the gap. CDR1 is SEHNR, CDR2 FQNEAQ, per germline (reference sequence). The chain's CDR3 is CASSPAGTLRTEAFF. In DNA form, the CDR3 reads TGTGCCAGCAGCCCCGCCGGGACTTTGAGGACTGAAGCTTTCTTT. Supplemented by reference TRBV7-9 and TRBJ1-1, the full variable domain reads DTGVSQNPRHKITKRGQNVTFRCDPISEHNRLYWYRQTLGQGPEFLTYFQNEAQLEKSRLLSDRFSAERPKGSFSTLEIQRTEQGDSAMYLCASSPAGTLRTEAFFGQGTRLTVV.

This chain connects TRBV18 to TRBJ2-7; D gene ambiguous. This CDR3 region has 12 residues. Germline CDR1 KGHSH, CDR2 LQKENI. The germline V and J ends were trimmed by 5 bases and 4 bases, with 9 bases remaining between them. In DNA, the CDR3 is TGTGCCAGCTCAGCGAATAGATACGAGCAGTACTTC. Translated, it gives CASSANRYEQYF.

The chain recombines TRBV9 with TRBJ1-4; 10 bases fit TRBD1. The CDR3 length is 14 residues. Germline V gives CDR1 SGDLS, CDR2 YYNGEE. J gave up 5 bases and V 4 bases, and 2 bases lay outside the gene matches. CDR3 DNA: TGTGCCAGCAGCCCGACAGGGGGCAATGAAAAACTGTTTTTT. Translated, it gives CASSPTGGNEKLFF.

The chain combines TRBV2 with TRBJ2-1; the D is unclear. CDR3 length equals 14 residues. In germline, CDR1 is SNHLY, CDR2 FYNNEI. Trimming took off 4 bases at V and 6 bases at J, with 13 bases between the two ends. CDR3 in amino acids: CASSATQSINEQFF. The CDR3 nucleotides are TGTGCCAGCAGTGCCACTCAATCAATCAATGAGCAGTTCTTC.